These 18 T cell receptor beta chains share one sample of origin, sequenced in a study of human T cells and chemical hapten exposure. TCRdb used MiXCR to reprocess the RACE reads, holding one entry per CDR3 protein. Of under 60,000 distinct CDR3 sequences listed, around 10% are singletons. Time point defined: patch test 1, 2 weeks after DPC sensitization. Sample treatment: therapeutic diphenylcyclopropenone sensitization with weekly scalp DPC. Total RNA was isolated from unfractionated whole blood. This material consisted of whole blood, taken in connection with sensitization to the hapten diphenylcyclopropenone (DPC). Source of these receptors: a woman between 40 and 50 years old with alopecia areata. Some clones in this sample may be carry-over from other donors' samples.

In this sample, this clonotype turned up many times. This chain links TRBV11-2 with TRBJ2-2; no clear D. The V end was cut by 5 bases, the J end by 1 base, with 5 bases between. Germline-derived CDR1 and CDR2 are SGHAT and FQNNGV. This CDR3 contains 13 residues. The CDR3 spells CASSLLNTGELFF. CDR3 bases: TGTGCCAGCAGCCTCCTGAACACCGGGGAGCTGTTTTTT. The full variable domain, completed using reference TRBV11-2 and TRBJ2-2, is EAGVAQSPRYKIIEKRQSVAFWCNPISGHATLYWYQQILGQGPKLLIQFQNNGVVDDSQLPKDRFSAERLKGVDSTLKIQPAKLEDSAVYLCASSLLNTGELFFGEGSRLTVL.

This clonotype was picked up many times. The rearrangement uses TRBV6-2 or TRBV6-3 and TRBJ1-1; weak D call: TRBD1 (6 bases). V gave up 6 bases and J gave up 4 bases, with 18 bases separating them. This CDR3 comprises 15 residues. Germline loops: CDR1 MNHEY, CDR2 SVGEGT. The CDR3 sequence: CASSLVGGGGTEAFF. DNA of the CDR3: TGTGCCAGCAGCCTAGTCGGGGGCGGAGGCACTGAAGCTTTCTTT.

The CDR3 DNA is TGTGCCAGCAGTTATACCTCAGAGAGGTACGGGGAAGCTTTCTTT. As protein: CASSYTSERYGEAFF. The rearrangement joins TRBV7-8 to TRBJ1-1; no reliable D call. The V end was cut by 6 bases, the J end by 8 bases, with 22 bases between. The CDR3 runs 15 residues. CDR1 is SGHVS, CDR2 FQNEAQ, per germline. Filled out from reference TRBV7-8 and TRBJ1-1, the complete variable domain reads GAGVSQSPRYKVAKRGQDVALRCDPISGHVSLFWYQQALGQGPEFLTYFQNEAQLDKSGLPSDRFFAERPEGSVSTLKIQRTQQEDSAVYLCASSYTSERYGEAFFGQGTRLTVV.

The rearrangement uses TRBV4-3 and TRBJ1-5, with TRBD1 as a possible D gene (6 bases). This CDR3 is built from 18 residues. CDR1 is LGHNA and CDR2 is YSLEER in the germline V gene. V was clipped by 0 bases and J by 7 bases, with 22 bases between them. The CDR3 DNA reads as TGCGCCAGCAGCCAAGATAGCTTGGCAGGGGCTCCCAGCCAGCCCCAGCATTTT. Translating it yields CASSQDSLAGAPSQPQHF.

This clonotype was recorded at least ten times. The chain has TRBV6-5 and TRBJ2-7; D uncertain. V dropped 2 bases and J dropped 3 bases, with 11 bases sitting between them. From germline, CDR1 is MNHEY and CDR2 SVGAGI. The CDR3 covers 14 residues. CDR3 in amino acids: CASSYAYSSYEQYF. As DNA, the CDR3 is TGTGCCAGCAGTTACGCGTACAGTAGCTACGAGCAGTACTTC.

This clonotype was counted ten times or more. The V and J genes are TRBV5-1 and TRBJ1-5, with TRBD1 as a possible D gene (5 bases). The CDR3 is 17 residues long. Trimming shortened V by 0 bases and J by 4 bases, and 17 bases separated the two germline ends. Germline CDR1 is SGHRS and CDR2 is YFSETQ. In DNA, the CDR3 is TGCGCCAGCAGCTTGGGTCCTGCGGGGCAGACAAATCAGCCCCAGCATTTT. It specifies CASSLGPAGQTNQPQHF.

V is TRBV21-1 and J is TRBJ1-5; the DNA was not compared with TRBD1, the D call given in the table. TRBV21-1 is tagged as a pseudogene. The CDR3 is made up of 9 amino acids. The DNA for the CDR3 is TGTGCCAGCAAGGGGACACCGGATTTT. Amino acid sequence: CASKGTPDF.

This clonotype was observed a few times. This rearrangement joins TRBV28 to TRBJ1-2; no clear D gene. Germline-derived CDR1 and CDR2 are MDHEN and SYDVKM. V was trimmed by 3 bases and J by 4 bases, leaving 3 bases between them. This CDR3 contains 11 residues. The CDR3 bases are TGTGCCAGCAGTTTGAGCTATGGCTACACCTTC. Translation gives CASSLSYGYTF.

The chain has TRBV4-3 and TRBJ2-3, with 11 positions matching TRBD2. The CDR3 is 14 amino acids. Germline V lookup: CDR1 LGHNA, CDR2 YSLEER. J was trimmed by 6 bases and V by 5 bases; bases with no gene match: 4. CDR3 bases: TGCGCCAGCAGCTTCCGACTAGCGGGGGATACGCAGTATTTT. It translates to CASSFRLAGDTQYF.

The gene calls are TRBV28 and TRBJ1-4; 11 bases match TRBD1. V lost 4 bases and J lost 7; bases outside the gene matches: 5. The CDR3 contains 15 residues. Germline CDR1 reads MDHEN; CDR2 reads SYDVKM. The CDR3 reads CASSSAGTGGEKLFF. CDR3 sequence (DNA): TGTGCCAGCAGTTCCGCGGGGACAGGGGGTGAAAAACTGTTTTTT. The full variable domain, with the rest looked up from reference TRBV28 and TRBJ1-4, is DVKVTQSSRYLVKRTGEKVFLECVQDMDHENMFWYRQDPGLGLRLIYFSYDVKMKEKGDIPEGYSVSREKKERFSLILESASTNQTSMYLCASSSAGTGGEKLFFGSGTQLSVL.

A few counts support this clonotype. This sequence joins TRBV12-5 and TRBJ2-2; TRBD1 might be the D (6 bases). Trimming took 7 bases from V and 4 from J, leaving 19 bases between them. The CDR3 is made up of 16 amino acids. The germline V gene encodes CDR1 LGHNT and CDR2 FRNRAP. This CDR3 reads CASVARGIWGTGELFF. In DNA, the CDR3 is TGTGCTAGTGTCGCCAGGGGAATTTGGGGCACCGGGGAGCTGTTTTTT.

The gene calls are TRBV5-1 and TRBJ2-5; 7 bases map to TRBD2. Germline CDR1 reads SGHRS; CDR2 reads YFSETQ. This CDR3 spans 14 amino acids. V dropped 0 bases and J dropped 4; count of bases not matched to a gene: 3. CDR3 sequence (DNA): TGCGCCAGCAGCTTGGCCCCGGGGGGAGAGACCCAGTACTTC. This encodes CASSLAPGGETQYF.

V gene TRBV10-1 combines with J gene TRBJ2-1, with D possibly TRBD2 on 5 matching bases. V lost 6 bases, J lost 7 bases, and 16 bases lay in between. The CDR3 contains 14 residues. Germline values: CDR1 WNHNN, CDR2 SYGVQD (reference sequence). The CDR3 sequence is CASSPGGSRNEQFF. The CDR3 DNA is TGCGCCAGCAGCCCCGGAGGTTCTCGAAATGAGCAGTTCTTC.

The chain couples TRBV7-3 to TRBJ2-7; TRBD2 is a possible D gene (5 bases). V gave up 1 base and J gave up 5 bases, with 9 bases separating them. The germline V gene encodes CDR1 SGHTA and CDR2 FQGTGA. The CDR3 is 13 amino acids. Here the CDR3 DNA reads TGTGCCAGCAGCTTAAGTGGGGAGAACGAGCAGTACTTC. Translated: CASSLSGENEQYF.

The gene calls are TRBV7-9 and TRBJ1-4, with D perhaps TRBD1 (6 bases). V was clipped by 4 bases and J by 6 bases, with 15 bases between them. The CDR3 runs 15 residues. The germline gives CDR1 SEHNR, CDR2 FQNEAQ (reference sequence). CDR3 coding DNA: TGTGCCAGCAGCTCGCAGGGGATTCGTGATGAAAAACTGTTTTTT. Its translation is CASSSQGIRDEKLFF.

The chain recombines TRBV27 with TRBJ2-6; tentative D call: TRBD1 (6 bases). CDR3 size: 16 residues. Trimming took 5 bases from V and 2 from J, leaving 13 bases between them. Germline CDR1 is MNHEY and CDR2 is SMNVEV (reference sequence). The CDR3 here is CASSLQTGTGANVLTF. CDR3 sequence (DNA): TGTGCCAGCAGTCTCCAAACAGGGACTGGGGCCAACGTCCTGACTTTC.

This clonotype turned up a few times. This chain joins TRBV29-1 and TRBJ2-1; D may match TRBD1 or TRBD2 (5 bases each). The germline V gene has CDR1 SQVTM and CDR2 ANQGSEA. The ends were cut back, 5 bases at V and 6 bases at J, with 11 bases in the middle. The CDR3 runs 12 residues. The CDR3 is CSVRGPINEQFF. CDR3 DNA: TGCAGCGTTAGGGGACCCATCAATGAGCAGTTCTTC.

This clonotype was seen only a few times. The chain recombines TRBV5-1 with TRBJ2-5; 11 bases map to TRBD1. Germline-derived CDR1 and CDR2 are SGHRS and YFSETQ. With 3 bases clipped from V and 4 bases from J, the junction kept 5 bases outside the gene matches. The CDR3 is 15 residues long. The CDR3 sequence is CASSWTGGSRETQYF. CDR3 bases: TGCGCCAGCAGCTGGACAGGGGGCTCACGAGAGACCCAGTACTTC.